This T cell receptor (beta chain) emerged from a study of blood T cell repertoires in COVID-19. Overall study context: Whether acute or convalescent, the COVID-19 samples came from the United States, Italy and Spain.

Trimming shortened V by 1 base and J by 5 bases, and 18 bases separated the two germline ends. The CDR3 is 16 residues long. Germline V gene lookup returns CDR1 SGHVS and CDR2 FQNEAQ. Profiling relied on immunoSEQ multiplex PCR, and the TCRdb table lists in-frame clones only, not all of them. The table has about 250,000 clones, about nine tenths seen once. The sample consisted of peripheral blood. This chain connects TRBV7-8 to TRBJ2-7; a possible D gene is TRBD2 (5 bases). This TCR was recovered from an older woman who had recovered from COVID-19. CDR3 loop: CASSLVSITGYDEQYF. The CDR3 DNA reads TGTGCCAGCAGCTTAGTATCGATCACGGGGTACGACGAGCAGTACTTC. Supplemented by reference TRBV7-8 and TRBJ2-7, the full variable domain reads GAGVSQSPRYKVAKRGQDVALRCDPISGHVSLFWYQQALGQGPEFLTYFQNEAQLDKSGLPSDRFFAERPEGSVSTLKIQRTQQEDSAVYLCASSLVSITGYDEQYFGPGTRLTVT.